This T cell receptor beta chain was recovered during a study of molecular identifiers for immune sequencing clone quantification. In the study overall: In replicates, RNA taken from roughly 20,000 or 100,000 naive CD8 cells was divided five ways, and four portions underwent sequencing. Study-wide points: Highly expanded clones may be undercounted when identical TCR molecules share barcodes.

The V gene's germline CDR1 is SGHVS and CDR2 FQNEAQ. Trimming left V 5 bases short and J 2 bases short, with 16 bases between. The CDR3 is made up of 15 amino acids. The CD8+CD4-CCR7+CD45RA+ phenotype defined the sorted naive CD8 T cells. Listed TCR primers, together with previously described methods, were used for the bulk TCR libraries. TCRdb reanalysed the PCR reads using MiXCR and keeps one entry per CDR3 protein. The table shows 85,000 to 120,000 distinct CDR3 sequences, with under 40% occurring only once. Regarding this clonotype: Its antigen is as yet unknown.

J is TRBJ2-7 and V is TRBV7-8; tentative D call: TRBD2 (5 bases). The clonotype was recovered from a human donor in good health. Some libraries in this study had Jurkat cell RNA spiked in. The specimen was naive CD8+ T cells from blood, with Jurkat cell RNA spiked in. The subset here: FACS-sorted CD8+CD4-CCR7+CD45RA+ naive T cells. CDR3 sequence reads: CASSVDPMGAYEQYF. In nucleotides, the CDR3 is TGTGCCAGCAGCGTAGATCCTATGGGAGCCTACGAGCAGTACTTC. The entire variable domain, with the rest obtained from reference TRBV7-8 and TRBJ2-7, is as follows: GAGVSQSPRYKVAKRGQDVALRCDPISGHVSLFWYQQALGQGPEFLTYFQNEAQLDKSGLPSDRFFAERPEGSVSTLKIQRTQQEDSAVYLCASSVDPMGAYEQYFGPGTRLTVT.